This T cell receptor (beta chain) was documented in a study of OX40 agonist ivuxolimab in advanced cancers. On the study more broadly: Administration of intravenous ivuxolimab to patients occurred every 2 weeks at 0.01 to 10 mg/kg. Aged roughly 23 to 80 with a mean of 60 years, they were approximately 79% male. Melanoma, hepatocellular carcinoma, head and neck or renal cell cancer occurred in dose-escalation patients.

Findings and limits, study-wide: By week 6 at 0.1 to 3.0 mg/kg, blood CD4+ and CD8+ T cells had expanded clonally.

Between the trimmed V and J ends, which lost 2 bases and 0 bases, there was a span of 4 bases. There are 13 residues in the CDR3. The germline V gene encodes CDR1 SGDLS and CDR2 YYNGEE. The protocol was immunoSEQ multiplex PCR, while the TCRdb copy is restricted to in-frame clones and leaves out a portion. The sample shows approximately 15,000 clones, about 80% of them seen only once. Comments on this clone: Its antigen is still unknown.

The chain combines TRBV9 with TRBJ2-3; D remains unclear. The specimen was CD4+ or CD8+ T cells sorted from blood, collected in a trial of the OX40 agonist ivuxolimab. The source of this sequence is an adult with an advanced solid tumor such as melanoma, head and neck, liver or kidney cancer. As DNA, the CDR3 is TGTGCCAGCAGCGTTGACAGCACAGATACGCAGTATTTT. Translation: CASSVDSTDTQYF.